What follows are 25 T cell receptor beta chains derived from one specimen sequenced in a study of shared clonotypes between healthy human individuals. The protocol was immunoSEQ multiplex PCR, while the TCRdb copy is restricted to in-frame clones and leaves out a portion. The sample contains over a million clones, 97% to 99% of which appear only once. The sequenced sample was naive CD4+ T cells sorted from blood. Specified subset: CD45RA+ positively selected. Receptors were obtained from a man under 40 in good health.

The chain links TRBV5-1 to TRBJ2-1; no clear D. V lost 4 bases and J lost 8, with 10 bases in between. The length of the CDR3 is 12 residues. From germline, CDR1 is SGHRS and CDR2 YFSETQ. CDR3 DNA: TGCGCCAGCAGCCCCCAGAACGATGAGCAGTTCTTC. It specifies CASSPQNDEQFF. The complete variable domain, with remaining parts taken from reference TRBV5-1 and TRBJ2-1, reads KAGVTQTPRYLIKTRGQQVTLSCSPISGHRSVSWYQQTPGQGLQFLFEYFSETQRNKGNFPGRFSGRQFSNSRSEMNVSTLELGDSALYLCASSPQNDEQFFGPGTRLTVL.

The CDR3 sequence: CASSEFSLARNNEQFF. CDR3 DNA sequence: TGTGCCAGCAGTGAATTCAGTCTAGCGAGAAACAATGAGCAGTTCTTC. The chain uses TRBV6-1 and TRBJ2-1; tentatively, D is TRBD2 (6 bases). This CDR3 is 16 amino acids long. Per the germline V gene, CDR1 is MNHNS and CDR2 is SASEGT. The V end was cut by 2 bases, the J end by 5 bases, with 16 bases between.

This rearrangement joins TRBV5-4 to TRBJ2-1; 8 bases fit TRBD1. Unmatched junction bases numbered 2, after V lost 0 bases and J lost 9 bases. The CDR3 runs to 13 residues. CDR1 and CDR2 from the germline V gene are SGHNT and YYREEE (reference sequence). For the CDR3, the DNA is TGTGCCAGCAGCTTGGAACAGGGGGGTGAGCAGTTCTTC. Residues: CASSLEQGGEQFF.

V is TRBV2 and J is TRBJ2-3, with a weak D call TRBD1 (5 bases). CDR3 length equals 12 residues. V was cut by 6 bases and J by 1 base, with 5 bases left in between. Germline CDR1 SNHLY, CDR2 FYNNEI. In nucleotides, the CDR3 is TGTGCCAGCAGGACAGGCACAGATACGCAGTATTTT. Encoded protein: CASRTGTDTQYF.

The chain has TRBV2 and TRBJ2-3; TRBD2 agrees at 10 bases. This CDR3 contains 16 residues. CDR1 is SNHLY, CDR2 FYNNEI, per germline. The V gene end was trimmed by 6 bases and the J gene end by 3 bases; junction bases not matched to a gene: 9. The CDR3 loop reads CASRAPILAGTDTQYF. As DNA, the CDR3 is TGTGCCAGCAGGGCACCGATACTAGCGGGAACAGATACGCAGTATTTT.

The chain uses TRBV15 and TRBJ2-7; 7 bases match TRBD2. V shed 6 bases, J shed 3 bases, and the junction held 11 bases outside the gene matches. The CDR3 totals 15 residues. CDR1 is LNHNV and CDR2 is YYDKDF in the germline V gene (reference sequence). The CDR3 DNA is TGTGCCACCAGTACGGAGCGAGCGGGACTCTACGAGCAGTACTTC. Encoded protein: CATSTERAGLYEQYF.

V is TRBV6-5 and J is TRBJ2-5; 7 bases are shared with TRBD2. V lost 0 bases to trimming and J lost 5 bases; unmatched junction nucleotides: 6. This CDR3 has 15 residues. Germline CDR1 reads MNHEY; CDR2 reads SVGAGI. The CDR3: CASSYSAGTRETQYF. CDR3 in DNA: TGTGCCAGCAGTTACTCAGCGGGAACGAGGGAGACCCAGTACTTC.

The chain carries TRBV6-6 and TRBJ2-3; D gene ambiguous. From germline, CDR1 is MNHNY and CDR2 SVGAGI (reference sequence). Between the trimmed V and J ends, which lost 6 bases and 9 bases, there was a span of 10 bases. This CDR3 region has 11 residues. The CDR3 DNA follows: TGTGCCAGCAGCTTAACCGGGACGCAGTATTTT. It codes for CASSLTGTQYF.

The chain carries TRBV29-1 and TRBJ2-3; 8 bases agree with TRBD1. The CDR3 loop spans 17 amino acids. V lost 1 base to trimming and J lost 0 bases; unmatched junction nucleotides: 9. CDR1 is SQVTM and CDR2 is ANQGSEA in the germline V gene. DNA for the CDR3: TGCAGCGTTGAAGTGGACAGGGTGGGATTTAGCACAGATACGCAGTATTTT. It codes for CSVEVDRVGFSTDTQYF.

Comment on this clone: The same CDR3 is also encoded by other DNA sequences in this sample. The rearrangement links TRBV7-9 to TRBJ2-1, with a possible D match to TRBD1 (5 bases). The CDR3 totals 15 residues. Per the germline V gene, CDR1 is SEHNR and CDR2 is FQNEAQ (reference sequence). V lost 2 bases and J 2 bases, leaving 10 bases between the germline ends. The CDR3 nucleotides are TGTGCCAGCAGCTTAAGGGGAAGCCCCTACAATGAGCAGTTCTTC. This gives the protein CASSLRGSPYNEQFF. Complete variable domain (other parts from reference TRBV7-9 and TRBJ2-1): DTGVSQNPRHKITKRGQNVTFRCDPISEHNRLYWYRQTLGQGPEFLTYFQNEAQLEKSRLLSDRFSAERPKGSFSTLEIQRTEQGDSAMYLCASSLRGSPYNEQFFGPGTRLTVL.

The V gene is TRBV5-4, the J gene TRBJ2-3; D is possibly TRBD2 (5 bases). This CDR3 comprises 12 residues. V was shortened by 4 bases and J by 2 bases, with 5 bases between the two germline ends. Germline CDR1 SGHNT, CDR2 YYREEE (reference sequence). As DNA, the CDR3 is TGTGCCAGCAGCCGGGACACAGATACGCAGTATTTT. Translation gives CASSRDTDTQYF.

This clone occurred once. V and J are TRBV27 and TRBJ2-1, with 7 bases identical to TRBD2. CDR3 length equals 17 residues. Germline assignment: CDR1 MNHEY and CDR2 SMNVEV (reference sequence). The junction had 16 bases not matched to a gene; V was cut back by 6 bases and J by 5 bases. Written as DNA, the CDR3 is TGTGCCAGCAGCTCGCCCCTGGCGGGAGCCTTCCACAATGAGCAGTTCTTC. As protein: CASSSPLAGAFHNEQFF.

The genes are TRBV5-1 and TRBJ2-7; 11 nucleotides agree with TRBD2. Germline CDR1 and CDR2: SGHRS and YFSETQ. Unmatched junction bases numbered 8, after V lost 4 bases and J lost 5 bases. The length of the CDR3 is 15 residues. CDR3 loop: CASSTSLAGVNEQYF. The CDR3 coding sequence is TGCGCCAGCAGCACCTCACTAGCGGGAGTTAACGAGCAGTACTTC.

The chain carries TRBV15 and TRBJ2-7, with 9 bases fitting TRBD2. Germline loops: CDR1 LNHNV, CDR2 YYDKDF (reference sequence). Trimming cost V 0 bases and J 1 base; bases outside gene matches: 7. The CDR3 has 17 amino acids. In nucleotides, the CDR3 is TGTGCCACCAGCAGAGATGTGGCTAGCGGGACGTCCTACGAGCAGTACTTC. This encodes CATSRDVASGTSYEQYF.

The genes are TRBV30 and TRBJ2-7; no clear D. This CDR3 spans 14 amino acids. Trimming left V 4 bases short and J 4 bases short, with 17 bases between. The germline V gene encodes CDR1 GTSNPN and CDR2 SVGIG (reference sequence). CDR3: CAWNDGRRSYEQYF. CDR3 DNA: TGTGCCTGGAATGACGGCCGTAGATCTTACGAGCAGTACTTC.

With respect to this clone: The sample carries other DNA sequences with the same CDR3. The rearrangement links TRBV18 to TRBJ2-1; 15 bases map to TRBD2. The CDR3 has 17 amino acids. J lost 4 bases, V lost 0 bases, and 1 base had no gene match. Germline CDR1 is KGHSH and CDR2 is LQKENI. CDR3 coding DNA: TGTGCCAGCTCACCACCGGGACTAGCGGGAGGATACAATGAGCAGTTCTTC. Translation: CASSPPGLAGGYNEQFF. Full variable domain (remainder filled in from reference TRBV18 and TRBJ2-1): NAGVMQNPRHLVRRRGQEARLRCSPMKGHSHVYWYRQLPEEGLKFMVYLQKENIIDESGMPKERFSAEFPKEGPSILRIQQVVRGDSAAYFCASSPPGLAGGYNEQFFGPGTRLTVL.

The chain couples TRBV7-2 to TRBJ2-7, with 8 bases matching TRBD1. The germline V gene encodes CDR1 SGHTA and CDR2 FQGNSA. CDR3 length equals 14 residues. The J segment lost 0 bases and the V segment lost 5 bases, leaving 3 bases of the junction unmatched. CDR3: CASSADRDSYEQYF. CDR3 nucleotides: TGTGCCAGCAGCGCGGACAGGGACTCCTACGAGCAGTACTTC. Drawing the rest from reference TRBV7-2 and TRBJ2-7, the complete variable domain is GAGVSQSPSNKVTEKGKDVELRCDPISGHTALYWYRQSLGQGLEFLIYFQGNSAPDKSGLPSDRFSAERTGGSVSTLTIQRTQQEDSAVYLCASSADRDSYEQYFGPGTRLTVT.

The chain employs TRBV7-8 and TRBJ2-3; the D is unclear. Trimming removed 1 base from V and 0 bases from J, with 11 bases in between. The CDR3 runs to 16 residues. Germline-derived CDR1 and CDR2 are SGHVS and FQNEAQ. The CDR3 sequence is CASSLGLGPSTDTQYF. The CDR3 bases are TGTGCCAGCAGCTTAGGGCTAGGGCCGAGCACAGATACGCAGTATTTT.

The DNA for the CDR3 is TGCGCCAGCAGCTCCGAAAATTTACAGGGCCGCTCCTACGAGCAGTACTTC. This encodes CASSSENLQGRSYEQYF. The rearrangement joins TRBV5-1 to TRBJ2-7, with D perhaps TRBD1 (6 bases). This CDR3 contains 17 residues. Trimming removed 3 bases at V and 0 bases at J, with 19 bases between. In germline, CDR1 is SGHRS, CDR2 YFSETQ.

The chain joins TRBV5-6 to TRBJ2-6; D gene ambiguous. Germline-derived CDR1 and CDR2 are SGHDT and YYEEEE. V dropped 4 bases and J dropped 4 bases, with 15 bases sitting between them. The CDR3 has 16 residues. CDR3 sequence: CASSPLRPRGANVLTF. The CDR3 DNA sequence: TGTGCCAGCAGCCCCCTCCGGCCCCGAGGGGCCAACGTCCTGACTTTC.

J is TRBJ2-2 and V is TRBV28, with TRBD2 matching 10 bases. The V segment lost 6 bases and the J segment 6 bases; nucleotides outside the gene matches: 4. Germline CDR1 and CDR2: MDHEN and SYDVKM. The CDR3 has 14 residues. CDR3 nucleotide sequence: TGTGCCAGCAGATCTACTAGCGGGGCCGGGGAGCTGTTTTTT. It encodes CASRSTSGAGELFF.

The chain combines TRBV5-1 with TRBJ2-7; tentative D call: TRBD1 (5 bases). Germline V gene sequence: CDR1 SGHRS, CDR2 YFSETQ. V was clipped by 1 base and J by 3 bases, with 26 bases between them. CDR3 size: 19 residues. The CDR3 sequence is CASSLRPQVVTGGIYEQYF. The CDR3 DNA sequence: TGCGCCAGCAGCTTGCGACCTCAAGTGGTTACAGGTGGTATCTACGAGCAGTACTTC.

V gene TRBV5-1 combines with J gene TRBJ1-3; the D is unclear. Germline V gene data show CDR1 as SGHRS and CDR2 as YFSETQ. This CDR3 has 16 residues. Trimming pared 0 bases from V and 3 bases from J, leaving 13 bases between. The CDR3: CASSLAFAASGNTIYF. CDR3 nucleotide sequence: TGCGCCAGCAGCTTGGCCTTTGCCGCTAGTGGAAACACCATATATTTT.

The chain couples TRBV6-1 to TRBJ2-2; possibly TRBD2 for D (5 bases). Germline V gene sequence: CDR1 MNHNS, CDR2 SASEGT. V shed 3 bases and J shed 3 bases, with 8 bases lying between them. The CDR3 loop spans 14 amino acids. CDR3 in DNA: TGTGCCAGCAGTGATCGACTACACACCGGGGAGCTGTTTTTT. The encoded protein is CASSDRLHTGELFF.

This sequence joins TRBV9 and TRBJ2-7; D possibly corresponds to TRBD1 (5 bases). Germline CDR1 SGDLS, CDR2 YYNGEE. V lost 2 bases and J 0 bases, leaving 15 bases between the germline ends. The CDR3 has 16 amino acids. The DNA for the CDR3 is TGTGCCAGCAGCGTGTTTGACAGCCCTCTCTCCTACGAGCAGTACTTC. Translating it yields CASSVFDSPLSYEQYF.